This entry features one TCR beta chain sequence. Its specificity is not known. The source of the sample is a study of T cell responses to AZD1222 COVID-19 vaccine. Findings of the study overall: Spike was spanned by vaccine-associated CD4 TCRs, which were dominant at 160-218 and 743-854. Spike-specific TCR depth and breadth grew after two AZD1222 doses. Only after the peak T cell response were repertoires sampled.

Measured with immunoSEQ multiplex PCR; TCRdb has only the in-frame clones, and not every one. Of some 110,000 clones listed, roughly nine tenths are singletons. CDR1 and CDR2 from the germline V gene are MNHEY and SMNVEV (reference sequence). The CDR3 extends over 15 amino acids. V lost 8 bases to trimming and J lost 4 bases; unmatched junction nucleotides: 12. This chain links TRBV27 with TRBJ1-1, with 8 bases identical to TRBD1. The sequencing here drew on peripheral blood, taken 28 days after the second AZD1222 dose. This sequence was found in an adult who received the AZD1222 COVID-19 vaccine. The DNA of the CDR3 is TGTGCCAGCCTTTTATCAGGACAGGGCCTCACTGAAGCTTTCTTT. It encodes CASLLSGQGLTEAFF.